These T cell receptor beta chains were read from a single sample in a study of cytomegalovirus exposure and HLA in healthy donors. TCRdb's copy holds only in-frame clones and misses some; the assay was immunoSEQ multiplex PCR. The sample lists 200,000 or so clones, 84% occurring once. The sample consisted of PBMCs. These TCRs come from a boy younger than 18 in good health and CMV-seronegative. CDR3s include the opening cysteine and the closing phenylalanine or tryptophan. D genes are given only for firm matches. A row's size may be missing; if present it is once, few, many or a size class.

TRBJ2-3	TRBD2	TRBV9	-	TGTGCCAGCAGCCCAGTGGGGACTAGCGGCGGAACAGATACGCAGTATTTT	CASSPVGTSGGTDTQYF
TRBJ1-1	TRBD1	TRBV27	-	TGTGCCAGCAGTCCTGGAAGGGGGCAGGGGAAAACTGAAGCTTTCTTT	CASSPGRGQGKTEAFF
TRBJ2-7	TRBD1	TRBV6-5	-	TGTGCCAGCAGTTACTTCGGGACAGGGCCCTACGAGCAGTACTTC	CASSYFGTGPYEQYF
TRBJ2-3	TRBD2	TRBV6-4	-	TGTGCCAGCAGTGACAGCGGGAGTGGCACAGATACGCAGTATTTT	CASSDSGSGTDTQYF
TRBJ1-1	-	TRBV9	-	TGTGCCAGCAGCTTGTCGACACGCGATACTGAAGCTTTCTTT	CASSLSTRDTEAFF
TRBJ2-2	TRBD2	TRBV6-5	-	TGTGCCAGCAGCCGAGCGGGGTCGAACACCGGGGAGCTGTTTTTT	CASSRAGSNTGELFF
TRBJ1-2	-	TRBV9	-	TGTGCCAGCACTCTCTCGGACAGTAGGGACTATGGCTACACCTTC	CASTLSDSRDYGYTF
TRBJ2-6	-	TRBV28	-	TGTGCCAGCACCACTACGGCCTCTGGGGCCAACGTCCTGACTTTC	CASTTTASGANVLTF
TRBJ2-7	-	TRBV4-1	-	TGCGCCAGCAGCCGAGGGTCCGAGCAGTACTTC	CASSRGSEQYF
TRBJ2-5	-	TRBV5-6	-	TGTGCCAGCAGCTTAAGACCCAGGGGCTTTCGAGAGCAGTACTTC	CASSLRPRGFREQYF
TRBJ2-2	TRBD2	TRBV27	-	TGTGCCAGCAGTCGACTAGCGTTGCCCGGGGAGCTGTTTTTT	CASSRLALPGELFF
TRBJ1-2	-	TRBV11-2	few	TGTGCCAGCAGCCCCACGGAGGGCGGCTACACCTTC	CASSPTEGGYTF
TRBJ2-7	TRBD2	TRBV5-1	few	TGCGCCAGCAGCTTCGGGACTAGAGGGAGCGAGCAGTACTTC	CASSFGTRGSEQYF
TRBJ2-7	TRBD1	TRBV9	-	TGTGCCAGCAGCGTAGATCCCCAGGGGGCCGTAAGCTCCTACGAGCAGTACTTC	CASSVDPQGAVSSYEQYF
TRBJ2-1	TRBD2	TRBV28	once	TGTGCCAGCTCAGCGGGAGTCTACAATGAGCAGTTCTTC	CASSAGVYNEQFF
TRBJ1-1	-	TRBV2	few	TGTGCCAGCCAGGCCAGAATATCCTACATGAACACTGAAGCTTTCTTT	CASQARISYMNTEAFF
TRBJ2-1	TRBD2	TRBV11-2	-	TGTGCCAGCAGCCTCACCCCGGGACTAGCGGGGGGCCGATACAATGAGCAGTTCTTC	CASSLTPGLAGGRYNEQFF
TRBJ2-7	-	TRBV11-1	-	TGTGCCAGCACCGACGGACAGACCTACGAGCAGTACTTC	CASTDGQTYEQYF
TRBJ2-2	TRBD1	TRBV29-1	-	TGCAGCGCACGACAGGGGGCGGAAGATGTCGGGGAGCTGTTTTTT	CSARQGAEDVGELFF
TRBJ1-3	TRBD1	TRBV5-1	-	TGCGCCAGCAGCACCATGACAGGGAGTGACACCATATATTTT	CASSTMTGSDTIYF
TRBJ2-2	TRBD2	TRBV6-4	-	TGTGCCAGCAGTGCTGGGACTAGCGGGGCCGCGAACACCGGGGAGCTGTTTTTT	CASSAGTSGAANTGELFF
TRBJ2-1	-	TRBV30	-	TGTGCCTGGAGTGGGGGCGGGGTCTCCTACAATGAGCAGTTCTTC	CAWSGGGVSYNEQFF
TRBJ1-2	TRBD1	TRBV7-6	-	TGTGCCAGCAGCTTGGCCAGGGGGTACTATGGCTACACCTTC	CASSLARGYYGYTF
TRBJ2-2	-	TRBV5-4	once	TGTGCCAGCAGCCTTGGACAGCTGAACACCGGGGAGCTGTTTTTT	CASSLGQLNTGELFF